These T cell receptor beta chains were read from a single sample in a study of regulatory T cells in long-lasting Graves disease. TCRdb reprocessed the multiplex PCR reads with MiXCR, giving one entry per CDR3 protein. The table lists 400,000 or so distinct CDR3 sequences, about 20% of them singletons, with about a fifth in the top ten. This specimen consisted of peripheral blood mononuclear cells (PBMCs), obtained when the disease was refractory, from a patient treated with antithyroid drugs. These receptors came from a female donor with Graves disease. The CDR3 runs from the conserved cysteine through the conserved F or W. D genes are given only for firm matches. Size tells how often a clone was seen (once, few, many) or the class of an expanded clone, and some rows leave it out.

>TRBJ2-5|TRBV7-2|TRBD1|many
CASSSSPGQGQRETQYF
TGTGCCAGCAGCTCATCCCCGGGACAGGGACAAAGGGAGACCCAGTACTTC
>TRBJ2-7|TRBV20-1|TRBD2|-
CSARDRAGAYSEQCF
TGCAGTGCTAGAGATCGGGCGGGAGCTTATAGCGAGCAGTGCTTC
>TRBJ2-7|TRBV20-1|-|-
CSARDNKNLGEQYF
TGCAGTGCTAGAGATAATAAGAACCTCGGCGAGCAGTACTTC
>TRBJ2-6|TRBV29-1|-|-
CSVDSSSGANVLTF
TGCAGCGTGGACAGTTCCTCTGGGGCCAACGTCCTGACTTTC
>TRBJ1-1|TRBV7-3|-|-
CASSLYLWLFLDTEAFF
TGTGCCAGCAGCTTATATCTCTGGCTTTTTTTGGACACTGAAGCTTTCTTT
>TRBJ2-7|TRBV6-1|TRBD1|once
CASRNDRGFGYEQYF
TGTGCCAGCAGAAATGACAGGGGATTCGGCTACGAGCAGTACTTC
>TRBJ1-4|TRBV9|-|-
CASTDSRDGYNEKLFF
TGTGCCAGCACAGACTCCCGGGACGGGTACAATGAAAAACTGTTTTTT
>TRBJ2-2|TRBV6-1|-|few
CASSESNAGELFF
TGTGCCAGCAGTGAGTCAAACGCCGGGGAGCTGTTTTTT
>TRBJ1-5|TRBV20-1|-|-
CSARDVAFGNQPQHF
TGCAGTGCTAGAGACGTGGCTTTTGGCAATCAGCCCCAGCATTTT
>TRBJ2-7|TRBV28|-|many
CASSLSTGASDEQYF
TGTGCCAGCAGTTTAAGTACTGGGGCCAGCGACGAGCAGTACTTC
>TRBJ2-7|TRBV3-1|-|-
CASSKRGTADEQYF
TGTGCCAGCAGTAAAAGGGGGACGGCCGACGAGCAGTACTTC
>TRBJ1-4|TRBV28|-|many
CASSLTIFAGTQKTGEKLFF
TGTGCCAGCAGTTTAACCATTTTCGCGGGTACGCAAAAAACGGGGGAAAAACTGTTTTTT
>TRBJ1-2|TRBV30|-|many
CAWSMRAEGGYTF
TGTGCCTGGAGTATGCGGGCGGAGGGTGGCTACACCTTC
>TRBJ2-5|TRBV7-2|-|many
CASSLVSGQGETQYF
TGTGCCAGCAGCTTAGTTTCCGGTCAGGGGGAGACCCAGTACTTC
>TRBJ2-2|TRBV2|TRBD1|many
CASSASGGYTGELFF
TGTGCCAGCAGTGCGTCAGGGGGCTACACCGGGGAGCTGTTTTTT
>TRBJ2-7|TRBV25-1|-|few
CASTDRLGASSYEQYF
TGTGCCAGCACTGATCGCCTAGGGGCTAGCTCCTACGAGCAGTACTTC
>TRBJ2-7|TRBV4-3|-|-
CASSQDPTAEAYEQYF
TGCGCCAGCAGCCAAGATCCCACAGCAGAGGCCTACGAGCAGTACTTC
>TRBJ1-1|TRBV6-1|-|many
CASRSQGSFDTEAFF
TGTGCCAGCAGATCACAGGGTTCGTTTGACACTGAAGCTTTCTTT
>TRBJ2-7|TRBV27|TRBD2|-
CASSSTSGVSYEQYF
TGTGCCAGCAGTTCGACTAGCGGTGTCTCCTACGAGCAGTACTTC
>TRBJ1-5|TRBV6-1|-|many
CASSPGGTSNQPQHF
TGTGCCAGCAGCCCTGGGGGGACTAGCAATCAGCCCCAGCATTTT
>TRBJ2-7|TRBV20-1|-|few
CSASGARSTYEQYF
TGCAGTGCTAGCGGGGCCCGCTCTACCTACGAGCAGTACTTC
>TRBJ1-2|TRBV15|TRBD1|-
CATSGGGQGAQGYTF
TGTGCCACCAGCGGCGGGGGACAGGGGGCGCAGGGCTACACCTTC
>TRBJ1-1|TRBV28|-|many
CASSLATENTEAFF
TGTGCCAGCAGTTTAGCTACAGAGAACACTGAAGCTTTCTTT
>TRBJ2-1|TRBV7-6|-|few
CASSPSASPYNEQFF
TGTGCCAGCAGCCCCAGCGCGTCCCCCTACAATGAGCAGTTCTTC
>TRBJ2-7|TRBV2|-|many
CASQGQSYYEQYF
TGTGCCAGCCAAGGACAGAGTTACTACGAGCAGTACTTC
>TRBJ1-2|TRBV15|-|many
CATSRDSEDYTF
TGTGCCACCAGCAGAGACTCGGAGGACTACACCTTC
>TRBJ1-2|TRBV30|-|many
CAWSVRRDSYGYTF
TGTGCCTGGAGTGTTCGAAGGGACTCCTATGGCTACACCTTC
>TRBJ2-7|TRBV12-3/TRBV12-4|TRBD2|many
CASSLGGSPHSYEQYF
TGTGCCAGCAGTTTAGGCGGGAGCCCGCACTCCTACGAGCAGTACTTC
>TRBJ1-5|TRBV12-3/TRBV12-4|-|-
CASSLGAVRSQHF
TGTGCCAGCAGTTTAGGGGCGGTACGGTCCCAGCATTTT
>TRBJ1-6|TRBV6-1|-|many
CASSEGTGWSPLHF
TGTGCCAGCAGTGAAGGAACAGGGTGGTCACCCCTCCACTTT
>TRBJ1-4|TRBV5-4|-|-
CASSLRANEKLFF
TGTGCCAGCAGCTTGAGGGCTAATGAAAAACTGTTTTTT